Below, one TCR beta chain is given with its context. This specimen belongs to a study of blood T cell repertoires in COVID-19. Study-wide background: The study drew acute and convalescent COVID-19 samples from the United States, Italy and Spain.

Data came from immunoSEQ multiplex PCR; TCRdb stores just in-frame clones and leaves some out. The sample shows more than 100,000 clones, around 84% of them seen only once. There are 15 residues in the CDR3. Germline-derived CDR1 and CDR2 are SGHNT and YENEEA. V lost 3 bases and J lost 3; bases outside the gene matches: 3. This TCR was sampled from a man aged 35-49 years with acute COVID-19. This sequence joins TRBV11-3 and TRBJ2-1; 9 bases are shared with TRBD1. The specimen sequenced was PBMCs or T cells enriched from blood (not recorded which). In DNA form, the CDR3 reads TGTGCCAGCAGCTTCAGGACAGGGGTCTACAATGAGCAGTTCTTC. It is translated as CASSFRTGVYNEQFF.